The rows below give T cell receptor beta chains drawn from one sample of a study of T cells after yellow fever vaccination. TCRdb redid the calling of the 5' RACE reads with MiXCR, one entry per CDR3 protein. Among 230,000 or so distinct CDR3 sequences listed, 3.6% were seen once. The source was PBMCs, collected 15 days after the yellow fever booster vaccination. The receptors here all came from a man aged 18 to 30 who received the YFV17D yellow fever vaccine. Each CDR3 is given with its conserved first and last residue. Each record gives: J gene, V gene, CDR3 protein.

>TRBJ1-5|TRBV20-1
CSAREDRGNQPQHF
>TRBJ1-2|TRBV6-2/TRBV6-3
CASSPTQTGNYGYTF
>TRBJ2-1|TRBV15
CATSRDRGLYNEQFF
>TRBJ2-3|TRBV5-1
CASSSSGGLDTQYF
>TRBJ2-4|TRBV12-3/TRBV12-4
CASSFVGAKNIQYF
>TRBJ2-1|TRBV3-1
CASSQSRVSEQFF
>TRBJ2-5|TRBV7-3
CANSLMSSGWETQYF
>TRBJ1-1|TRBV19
CATTPLGTWNTEAFF
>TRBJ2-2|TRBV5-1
CASSYTSVTGELFF
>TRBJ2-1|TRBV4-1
CASSGHRVRGPGGYNEQFF
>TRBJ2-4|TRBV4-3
CASSQERGAKNIQYF
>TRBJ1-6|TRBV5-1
CASSSWEGSNSPLHF
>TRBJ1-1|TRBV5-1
CASSLGVGVTEAFF
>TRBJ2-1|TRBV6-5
CASNRDRVPPGEQFF
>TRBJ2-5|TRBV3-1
CASSLDGRRKTQYF
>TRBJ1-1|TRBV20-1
CSAGRQGKIEAFF
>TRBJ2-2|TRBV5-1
CASNVGGTGTGELFF
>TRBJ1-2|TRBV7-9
CASSFGGGRRGYTF
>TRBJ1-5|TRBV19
CASTEGQSYQPQHF
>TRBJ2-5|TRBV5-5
CASSAGVRETQYF
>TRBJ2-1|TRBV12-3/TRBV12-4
CASSLWFEQFF
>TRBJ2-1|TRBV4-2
CASSHPRDRISYNEQFF
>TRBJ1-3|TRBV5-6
CASSWRGAGNTIYF
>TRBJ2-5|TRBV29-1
CSVGVRGTEETQYF
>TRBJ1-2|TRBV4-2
CASSRNTGSNYGYTF
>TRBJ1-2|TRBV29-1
CSVDRGGIGSYGYTF
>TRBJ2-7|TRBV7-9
CASSPPSAVYFEQYF
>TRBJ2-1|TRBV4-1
CASSQYDFRGTQFF
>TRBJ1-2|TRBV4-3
CASSPNGAGIVNYGYTF
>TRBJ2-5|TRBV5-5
CASSFGTGGNREETQYF
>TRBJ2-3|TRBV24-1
CATSDGRGVDTQYF
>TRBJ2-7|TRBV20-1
CSARELDTGGVLSGAMYEQYF
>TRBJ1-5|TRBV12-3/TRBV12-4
CASSLLGRGLGQPQHF
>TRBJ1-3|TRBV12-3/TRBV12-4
CASSSNFRGINGPGNTIYF
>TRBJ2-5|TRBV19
CASSTQALQETQYF
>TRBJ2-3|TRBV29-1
CSVALAGWADTQYF
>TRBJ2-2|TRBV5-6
CASSLFGRGVTGTTGELFF
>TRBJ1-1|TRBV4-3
CASSQDLAGGWTEAFF
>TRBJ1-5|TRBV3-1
CASSQDPAPGQPQHF
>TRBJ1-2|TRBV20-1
CSARPGNDGYTF
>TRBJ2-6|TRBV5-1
CASSSENSGANVLTF
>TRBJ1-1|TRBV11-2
CASGEGSQGATEAFF
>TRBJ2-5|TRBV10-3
CAISEQEILAGRETQYF